This TCR beta chain was profiled in a study of graft-versus-host responses after intestinal transplantation. Libraries were prepared by immunoSEQ multiplex PCR; TCRdb keeps only in-frame clonotypes and omits some of them. The sample has more than 75,000 clones; 80% to 95% are singletons. As for this clone: Its antigen is unknown.

Germline CDR1 SEHNR, CDR2 FQNEAQ (reference sequence). This CDR3 region has 13 residues. V lost 3 bases and J lost 7, with 10 bases in between. This TCR was sampled from a human donor who was the organ donor for an intestinal transplant. The sample here was unstimulated CD4+ T cells sorted from spleen or lymph node cells, taken before transplant. This sequence joins TRBV7-9 and TRBJ2-1; no reliable D call. In DNA, the CDR3 is TGTGCCAGCAGCTTTAGAATAGAAAATGAGCAGTTCTTC. Translation gives CASSFRIENEQFF. The entire variable domain, with the rest obtained from reference TRBV7-9 and TRBJ2-1, is as follows: DTGVSQNPRHKITKRGQNVTFRCDPISEHNRLYWYRQTLGQGPEFLTYFQNEAQLEKSRLLSDRFSAERPKGSFSTLEIQRTEQGDSAMYLCASSFRIENEQFFGPGTRLTVL.